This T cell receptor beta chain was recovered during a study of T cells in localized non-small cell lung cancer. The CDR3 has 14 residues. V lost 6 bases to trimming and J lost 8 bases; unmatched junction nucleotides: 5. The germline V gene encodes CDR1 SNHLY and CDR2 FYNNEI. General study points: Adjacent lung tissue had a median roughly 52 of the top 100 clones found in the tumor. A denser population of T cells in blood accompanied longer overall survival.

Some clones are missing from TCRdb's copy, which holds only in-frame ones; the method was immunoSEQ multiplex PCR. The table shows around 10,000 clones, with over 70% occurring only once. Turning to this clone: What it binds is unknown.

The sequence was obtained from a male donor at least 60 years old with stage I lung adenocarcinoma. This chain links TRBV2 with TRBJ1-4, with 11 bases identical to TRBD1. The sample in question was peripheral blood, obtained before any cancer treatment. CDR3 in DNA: TGTGCCAGCAGCGGACAGGGGGCCCTCGAAAAACTGTTTTTT. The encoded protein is CASSGQGALEKLFF.